These 16 T cell receptor beta chains originate from one sample sequenced in a study of cytotoxic CD8 clonotypes in ibrutinib-treated CLL. TCRdb keeps only in-frame clones here, not all; method: immunoSEQ multiplex PCR. The sample shows approximately 200,000 clones, around 72% of them seen only once. The source was PBMCs, collected after 24 months of ibrutinib treatment. These receptors all stem from a human donor with chronic lymphocytic leukemia.

This sequence joins TRBV7-9 and TRBJ1-2; D gene unclear. V shed 5 bases and J shed 0 bases, with 19 bases lying between them. CDR1 is SEHNR and CDR2 is FQNEAQ in the germline V gene (reference sequence). The CDR3 sequence is 17 residues long. The CDR3 sequence is CASSPSLQRPPNYGYTF. DNA of the CDR3: TGTGCCAGCAGCCCCTCCTTGCAGAGACCACCTAACTATGGCTACACCTTC.

This rearrangement joins TRBV5-4 to TRBJ2-7; unclear D gene. The CDR3 is made up of 13 amino acids. The V gene's germline CDR1 is SGHNT and CDR2 YYREEE (reference sequence). The ends were cut back, 0 bases at V and 3 bases at J, with 7 bases in the middle. The CDR3 bases are TGTGCCAGCAGCTTGGACTACGTCTACGAGCAGTACTTC. Its translation is CASSLDYVYEQYF.

The chain carries TRBV28 and TRBJ2-7; the D gene is possibly TRBD2 (5 bases). Trimming removed 6 bases from V and 7 bases from J, with 19 bases in between. Germline V gene data show CDR1 as MDHEN and CDR2 as SYDVKM. The CDR3 totals 14 residues. CDR3 sequence: CASRSGTTSGEQYF. The CDR3 nucleotides read TGTGCCAGCAGGAGCGGCACCACCTCGGGGGAGCAGTACTTC.

This clone was recorded once. This rearrangement joins TRBV6-6 to TRBJ2-7; possible D gene TRBD1, 5 bases. V dropped 0 bases and J dropped 3 bases, with 9 bases sitting between them. Per germline, CDR1 MNHNY and CDR2 SVGAGI (reference sequence). This CDR3 spans 14 amino acids. CDR3 nucleotide sequence: TGTGCCAGCAGTTACTCCCCAGGGAACTACGAGCAGTACTTC. Its protein is CASSYSPGNYEQYF.

There are a few counts of this clone. The rearrangement links TRBV7-2 to TRBJ2-7; tentatively, D is TRBD1 (5 bases). Trimming removed 4 bases at V and 4 bases at J, with 23 bases between. Germline values: CDR1 SGHTA, CDR2 FQGNSA. This CDR3 is 17 amino acids long. CDR3 in amino acids: CASSSRGSRASRYEQYF. The CDR3 bases are TGTGCCAGCAGCTCAAGGGGCAGTCGGGCTAGTCGATACGAGCAGTACTTC.

The chain recombines TRBV7-3 with TRBJ2-4; TRBD2 agrees at 8 bases. The V gene end was trimmed by 5 bases and the J gene end by 12 bases; junction bases not matched to a gene: 6. The CDR3 is 12 amino acids. The germline gives CDR1 SGHTA, CDR2 FQGTGA. DNA for the CDR3: TGTGCCAGCAGCCGCGGCGGGGGGCATCAGTACTTC. This codes for CASSRGGGHQYF.

This chain joins TRBV7-9 and TRBJ1-2; no reliable D call. Trimming took 1 base from V and 5 from J, leaving 14 bases between them. Germline V gene lookup returns CDR1 SEHNR and CDR2 FQNEAQ (reference sequence). The CDR3 has 15 residues. The CDR3, as DNA: TGTGCCAGCAGCTTAGTTAACAGTGAGACTTATGGCTACACCTTC. This encodes CASSLVNSETYGYTF.

This chain joins TRBV27 and TRBJ2-3; possibly TRBD2 for D (5 bases). The CDR3 runs 17 residues. V lost 3 bases to trimming and J lost 2 bases, with 18 bases between them. Germline V CDR1 and CDR2: MNHEY, SMNVEV (reference sequence). The CDR3 nucleotides are TGTGCCAGCAGTTTTTGGACTGCGAGTTACCTCACAGATACGCAGTATTTT. Translated, it gives CASSFWTASYLTDTQYF.

The chain combines TRBV4-3 with TRBJ2-7; 11 bases line up with TRBD2. The CDR3 contains 15 residues. CDR1 and CDR2 from the germline V gene are LGHNA and YSLEER. V shed 5 bases, J shed 6 bases, and the junction held 9 bases outside the gene matches. Here the CDR3 DNA reads TGCGCCAGCAGCGCCACACTAGCGGGAGCCGCCGAGCAGTACTTC. Its translation is CASSATLAGAAEQYF.

The chain is built from TRBV9 and TRBJ2-7; possibly TRBD1 for D (5 bases). This CDR3 region has 14 residues. Germline-derived CDR1 and CDR2 are SGDLS and YYNGEE. V dropped 4 bases and J dropped 4 bases, with 15 bases sitting between them. The CDR3 sequence is CASSRNPQGYEQYF. In DNA form, the CDR3 reads TGTGCCAGCAGCAGAAATCCCCAGGGATACGAGCAGTACTTC.

This chain joins TRBV5-1 and TRBJ1-6, with D perhaps TRBD1 (5 bases). CDR3 length: 15 amino acids. The germline V gene has CDR1 SGHRS and CDR2 YFSETQ. Trimming left V 0 bases short and J 8 bases short, with 12 bases between. CDR3 in DNA: TGCGCCAGCAGCTTGGATCGGAGGGGTTATTCACCCCTCCACTTT. Protein sequence: CASSLDRRGYSPLHF.

V is TRBV4-1 and J is TRBJ1-2; D is undetermined. This CDR3 spans 19 amino acids. V was cut by 1 base and J by 0 bases, with 21 bases left in between. The germline gives CDR1 MGHRA, CDR2 YSYEKL. CDR3 coding DNA: TGCGCCAGCAGCCAAGGTCTACGAGGGATTCAAACATCTAACTATGGCTACACCTTC. This sequence encodes CASSQGLRGIQTSNYGYTF.

V usage is TRBV28 and J usage is TRBJ2-7; TRBD2 matches at 8 bases. Germline V CDR1 and CDR2: MDHEN, SYDVKM. The ends lost 8 bases at V and 2 bases at J; junction bases unmatched: 8. The CDR3 consists of 14 residues. The CDR3 loop reads CASLPVAGTYEQYF. The CDR3, as DNA: TGTGCCAGCCTCCCCGTAGCGGGGACCTACGAGCAGTACTTC.

The chain couples TRBV7-2 to TRBJ2-7, with D perhaps TRBD2 (6 bases). Germline V gene data show CDR1 as SGHTA and CDR2 as FQGNSA. V shed 5 bases and J shed 12 bases, with 17 bases lying between them. This CDR3 spans 12 amino acids. CDR3 sequence: CASSVRESQAYF. The CDR3 DNA reads as TGTGCCAGCAGCGTCCGGGAGAGCCAAGCGTACTTC. The whole variable domain, remainder taken from reference TRBV7-2 and TRBJ2-7, is GAGVSQSPSNKVTEKGKDVELRCDPISGHTALYWYRQSLGQGLEFLIYFQGNSAPDKSGLPSDRFSAERTGGSVSTLTIQRTQQEDSAVYLCASSVRESQAYFGPGTRLTVT.

This rearrangement joins TRBV7-2 to TRBJ2-7; possible D gene TRBD2, 6 bases. The CDR3 totals 15 residues. Looked up from germline, CDR1 is SGHTA and CDR2 is FQGNSA. With 1 base removed from V and 0 bases from J, the gap between germline ends came to 10 bases. Here the CDR3 reads CASSLGEDYSYEQYF. CDR3 sequence (DNA): TGTGCCAGCAGCTTAGGGGAGGACTACTCCTACGAGCAGTACTTC.

J is TRBJ2-7 and V is TRBV20-1, with D hard to call. The CDR3 length is 11 residues. V lost 4 bases, J lost 6 bases, and 10 bases lay in between. Looked up from germline, CDR1 is DFQATT and CDR2 is SNEGSKA (reference sequence). Here the CDR3 DNA reads TGCAGTGCTATCGAGCTACCCGAGCAGTACTTC. This encodes CSAIELPEQYF.